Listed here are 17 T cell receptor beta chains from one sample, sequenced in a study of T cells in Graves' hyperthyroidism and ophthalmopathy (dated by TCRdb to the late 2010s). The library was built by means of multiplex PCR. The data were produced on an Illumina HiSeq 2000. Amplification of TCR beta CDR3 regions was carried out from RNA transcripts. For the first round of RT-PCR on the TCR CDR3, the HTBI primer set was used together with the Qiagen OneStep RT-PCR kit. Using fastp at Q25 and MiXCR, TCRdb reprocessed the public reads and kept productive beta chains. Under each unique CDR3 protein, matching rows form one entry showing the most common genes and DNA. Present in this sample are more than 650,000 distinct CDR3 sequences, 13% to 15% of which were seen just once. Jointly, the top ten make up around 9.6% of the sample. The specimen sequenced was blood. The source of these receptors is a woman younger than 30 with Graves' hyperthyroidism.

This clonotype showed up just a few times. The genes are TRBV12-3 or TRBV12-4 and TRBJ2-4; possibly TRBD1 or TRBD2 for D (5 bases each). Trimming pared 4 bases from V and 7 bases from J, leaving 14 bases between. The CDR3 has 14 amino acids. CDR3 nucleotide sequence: TGTGCCAGCAGTTGGGACGGCGGCACCAACATTCAGTACTTC. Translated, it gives CASSWDGGTNIQYF.

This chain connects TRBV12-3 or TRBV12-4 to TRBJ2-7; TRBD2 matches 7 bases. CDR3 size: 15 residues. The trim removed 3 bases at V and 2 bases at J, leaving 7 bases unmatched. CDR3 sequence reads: CASSFFPGGPYEQYF. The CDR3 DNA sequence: TGTGCCAGCAGTTTTTTTCCGGGAGGACCCTACGAGCAGTACTTC.

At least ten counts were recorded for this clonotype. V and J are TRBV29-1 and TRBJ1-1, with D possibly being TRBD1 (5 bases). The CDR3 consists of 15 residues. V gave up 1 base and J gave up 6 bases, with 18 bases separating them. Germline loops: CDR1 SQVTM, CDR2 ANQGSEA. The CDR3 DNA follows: TGCAGCGTTGAAGTTGTTATGGGGCCCGGGGCTGAAGCTTTCTTT. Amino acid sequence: CSVEVVMGPGAEAFF.

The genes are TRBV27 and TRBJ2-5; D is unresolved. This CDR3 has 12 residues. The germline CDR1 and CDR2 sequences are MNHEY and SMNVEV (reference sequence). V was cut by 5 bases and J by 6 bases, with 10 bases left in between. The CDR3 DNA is TGTGCCAGCAGTGTACCGGGCCAGACCCAGTACTTC. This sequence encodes CASSVPGQTQYF.

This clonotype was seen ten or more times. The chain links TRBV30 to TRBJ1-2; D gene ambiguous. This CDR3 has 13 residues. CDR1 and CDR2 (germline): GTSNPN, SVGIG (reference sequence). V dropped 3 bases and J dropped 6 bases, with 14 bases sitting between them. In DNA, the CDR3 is TGTGCCTGGAGCCAAGGCCCTACCCATGGCTACACCTTC. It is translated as CAWSQGPTHGYTF.

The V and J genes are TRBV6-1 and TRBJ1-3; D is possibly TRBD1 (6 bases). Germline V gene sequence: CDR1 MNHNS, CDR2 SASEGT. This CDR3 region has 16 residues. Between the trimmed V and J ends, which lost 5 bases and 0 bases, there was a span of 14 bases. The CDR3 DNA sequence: TGTGCCAGCAGTTGGACAGACAGACCCTCTGGAAACACCATATATTTT. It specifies CASSWTDRPSGNTIYF.

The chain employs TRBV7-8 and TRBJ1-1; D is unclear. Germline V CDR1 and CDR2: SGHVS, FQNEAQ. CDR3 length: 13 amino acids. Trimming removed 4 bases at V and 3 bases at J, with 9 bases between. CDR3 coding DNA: TGTGCCAGCAGCTCCGATTGGGACACTGAAGCTTTCTTT. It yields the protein CASSSDWDTEAFF.

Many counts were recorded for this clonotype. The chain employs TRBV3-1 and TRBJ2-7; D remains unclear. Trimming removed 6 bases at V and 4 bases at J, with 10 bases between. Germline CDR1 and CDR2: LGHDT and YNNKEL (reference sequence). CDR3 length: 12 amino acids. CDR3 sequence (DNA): TGTGCCAGCAGGGCCATGGGGTACGAGCAGTACTTC. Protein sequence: CASRAMGYEQYF.

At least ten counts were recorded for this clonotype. The CDR3 DNA reads TGTGCCAGCAGCTTACGTTGGGCACCCACCTACGAGCAGTACTTC. As protein: CASSLRWAPTYEQYF. The chain is built from TRBV11-2 and TRBJ2-7, with no clear D. V lost 2 bases and J lost 2, with 13 bases in between. This CDR3 is built from 15 residues. The germline V gene encodes CDR1 SGHAT and CDR2 FQNNGV.

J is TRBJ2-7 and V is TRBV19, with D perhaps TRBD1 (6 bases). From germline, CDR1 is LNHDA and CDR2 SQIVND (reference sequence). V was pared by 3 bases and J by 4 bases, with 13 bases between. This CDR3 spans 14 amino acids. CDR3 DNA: TGTGCCAGTAGTATCGGCCAGGGGATGTACGAGCAGTACTTC. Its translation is CASSIGQGMYEQYF.

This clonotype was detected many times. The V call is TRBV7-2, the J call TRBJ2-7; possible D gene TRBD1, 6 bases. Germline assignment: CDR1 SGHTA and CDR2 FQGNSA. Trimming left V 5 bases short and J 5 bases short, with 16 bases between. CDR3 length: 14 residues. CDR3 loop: CASSGRRGPNEQYF. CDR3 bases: TGTGCCAGCAGCGGACGCAGGGGCCCTAACGAGCAGTACTTC.

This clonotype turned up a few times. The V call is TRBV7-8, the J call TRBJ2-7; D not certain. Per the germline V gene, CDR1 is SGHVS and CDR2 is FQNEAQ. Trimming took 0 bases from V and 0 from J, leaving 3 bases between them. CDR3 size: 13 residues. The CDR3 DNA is TGTGCCAGCAGCTTAGCCCACTCCTACGAGCAGTACTTC. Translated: CASSLAHSYEQYF.

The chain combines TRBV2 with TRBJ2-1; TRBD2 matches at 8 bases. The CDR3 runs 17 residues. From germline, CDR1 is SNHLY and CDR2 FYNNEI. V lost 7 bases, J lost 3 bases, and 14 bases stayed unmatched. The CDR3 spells CASILSGGLGGYNEQFF. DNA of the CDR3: TGTGCCAGCATCCTATCGGGGGGACTAGGGGGCTACAATGAGCAGTTCTTC. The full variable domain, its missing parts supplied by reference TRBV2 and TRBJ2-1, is EPEVTQTPSHQVTQMGQEVILRCVPISNHLYFYWYRQILGQKVEFLVSFYNNEISEKSEIFDDQFSVERPDGSNFTLKIRSTKLEDSAMYFCASILSGGLGGYNEQFFGPGTRLTVL.

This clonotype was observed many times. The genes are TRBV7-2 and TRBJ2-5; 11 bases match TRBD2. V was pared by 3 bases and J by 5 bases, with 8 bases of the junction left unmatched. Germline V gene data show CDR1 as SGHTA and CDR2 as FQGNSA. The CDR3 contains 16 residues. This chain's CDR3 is CASSFLAGGLGETQYF. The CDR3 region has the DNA TGTGCCAGCAGCTTTTTAGCGGGAGGGCTGGGGGAGACCCAGTACTTC.

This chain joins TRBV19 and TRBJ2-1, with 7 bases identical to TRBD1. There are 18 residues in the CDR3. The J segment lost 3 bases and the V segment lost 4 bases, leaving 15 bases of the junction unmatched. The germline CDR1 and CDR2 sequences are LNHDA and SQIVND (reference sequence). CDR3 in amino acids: CASSKRTLRTGDYNEQFF. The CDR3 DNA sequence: TGTGCCAGTAGTAAAAGGACTCTCCGGACAGGAGACTACAATGAGCAGTTCTTC.

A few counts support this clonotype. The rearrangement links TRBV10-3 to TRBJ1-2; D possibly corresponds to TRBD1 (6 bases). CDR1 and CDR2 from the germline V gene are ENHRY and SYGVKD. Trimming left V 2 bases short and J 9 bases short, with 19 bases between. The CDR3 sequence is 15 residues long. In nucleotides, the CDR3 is TGTGCCATCAGTGAGGGACCTACTACAGGGATAAGCTACACCTTC. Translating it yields CAISEGPTTGISYTF.

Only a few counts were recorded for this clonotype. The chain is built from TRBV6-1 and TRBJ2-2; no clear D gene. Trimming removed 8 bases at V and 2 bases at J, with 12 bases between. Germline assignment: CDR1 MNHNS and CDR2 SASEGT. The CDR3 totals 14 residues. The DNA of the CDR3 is TGTGCCAGCGCAAGGAACCTTAACACCGGGGAGCTGTTTTTT. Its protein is CASARNLNTGELFF.